What follows are 3 T cell receptor beta chains derived from one specimen sequenced in a study of Ad26.COV2.S vaccination and SARS-CoV-2 variants. Treatment reported: over 15 received Ad26.COV2.S at low or high dose, single or two shots; roughly five received placebo; per-sample allocation not given. Material that was analyzed had been drawn on day 63 after the first vaccine or placebo injection. Here immunoSEQ multiplex PCR was the method, and the copy in TCRdb shows in-frame clones only, minus some. The sample includes 500,000 or so clones, around 88% of them seen just once. This specimen consisted of peripheral blood, obtained in a trial of Ad26.COV2.S vaccine versus placebo. These receptors were collected from a person aged 18-60 years who received the Ad26.COV2.S COVID-19 vaccine or a placebo.

The CDR3 is CAWSVPSGISHEQFF. The CDR3 DNA is TGTGCCTGGAGTGTCCCTAGCGGGATTTCCCATGAGCAGTTCTTC. This chain links TRBV30 with TRBJ2-1; 9 nucleotides match TRBD2. CDR1 is GTSNPN and CDR2 is SVGIG in the germline V gene (reference sequence). V shed 0 bases and J 8 bases; nucleotides not matched to a gene: 8. The CDR3 is made up of 15 amino acids.

The chain employs TRBV29-1 and TRBJ2-3; 12 nucleotides align to TRBD2. There are 15 residues in the CDR3. Germline V CDR1 and CDR2: SQVTM, ANQGSEA. Unmatched junction bases numbered 9, after V lost 3 bases and J lost 8 bases. CDR3 in amino acids: CSVETSGSRTATQYF. The CDR3 DNA sequence: TGCAGCGTTGAGACTAGCGGGAGCAGGACGGCTACGCAGTATTTT.

The chain couples TRBV5-8 to TRBJ2-1, with 11 bases aligning to TRBD2. The CDR3 sequence is 19 residues long. V shed 6 bases and J 2 bases; nucleotides not matched to a gene: 16. Per the germline V gene, CDR1 is SGHTS and CDR2 is YDEGEE. In DNA, the CDR3 is TGTGCCAGCAACGCCCAGGGGACTAGCGGAGCCCTCCCCTACAATGAGCAGTTCTTC. Translating gives CASNAQGTSGALPYNEQFF.